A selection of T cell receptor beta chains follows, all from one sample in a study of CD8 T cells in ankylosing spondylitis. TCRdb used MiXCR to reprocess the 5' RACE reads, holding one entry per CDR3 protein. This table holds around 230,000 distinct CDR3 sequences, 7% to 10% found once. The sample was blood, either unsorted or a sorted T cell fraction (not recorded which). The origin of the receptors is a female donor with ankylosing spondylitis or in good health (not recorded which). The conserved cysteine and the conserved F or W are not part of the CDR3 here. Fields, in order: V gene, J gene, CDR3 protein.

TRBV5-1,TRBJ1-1,ASSLTGGQTEAF
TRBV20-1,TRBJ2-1,SARNGLYNEQF
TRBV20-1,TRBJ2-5,SAWGQRETQY
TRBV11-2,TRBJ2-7,ASSLVKGGRQRDEYEQY
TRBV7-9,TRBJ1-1,ASRTGGRTEAF
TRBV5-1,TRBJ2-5,ASRKILAGTQETQY
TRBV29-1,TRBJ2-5,SVEPRRLEAGGEETQY
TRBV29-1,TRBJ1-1,SVEGGTGLLNTEAF
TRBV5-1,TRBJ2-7,ASSLIAGAIYEQY
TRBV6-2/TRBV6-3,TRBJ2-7,ASDSGSSYEQY
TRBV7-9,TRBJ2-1,ASTGQPPDMYNEQF
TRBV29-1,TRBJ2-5,SVVPGPETQY
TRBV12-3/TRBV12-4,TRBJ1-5,ASSTDREEGNQPQH
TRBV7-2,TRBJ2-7,ASSEFTYEQY
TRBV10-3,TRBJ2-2,ALGGAGDTGELF
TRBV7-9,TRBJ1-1,ASSSTGGEDTEAF
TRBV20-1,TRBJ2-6,SARDLLRESGANVLT
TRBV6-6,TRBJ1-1,ASSYGTEAF
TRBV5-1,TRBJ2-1,ASSFRLAAYNEQF
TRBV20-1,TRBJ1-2,SGRGIYGYT
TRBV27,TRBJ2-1,ASSLTVAPYNEQF
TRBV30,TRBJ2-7,AWSESYEQY
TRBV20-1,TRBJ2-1,SAQTGLLAGIHEQF
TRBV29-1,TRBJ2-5,SVEGQFQETQY
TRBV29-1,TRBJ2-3,SVEQAYTDTQY
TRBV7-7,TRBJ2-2,ASSNRRWGDTNTGELF
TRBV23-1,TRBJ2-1,ASSPGQVNVTYYNEQF